The text below deals with one T cell receptor beta chain. The data are from a study of blood T cell repertoires in COVID-19. Recovered status in Cohort 3 required two negative PCRs, clearance, or symptom resolution. The CDR3 runs to 15 residues. V was cut by 3 bases and J by 3 bases, with 12 bases left in between. Germline V gene data show CDR1 as LNHNV and CDR2 as YYDKDF (reference sequence). Assay used: immunoSEQ multiplex PCR; TCRdb lists only in-frame clones, some missing. The sample yields 390,000 or so clones, approximately 87% seen once. The sequence came from a woman aged 45-59 years who had recovered from COVID-19. The genes are TRBV15 and TRBJ1-5, with D possibly TRBD1 on 6 matching bases. Source material: PBMCs or T cells enriched from blood (not recorded which). The CDR3 bases are TGTGCCACCAGCAGGGGCTGGGACAACAATCAGCCCCAGCATTTT. The encoded protein is CATSRGWDNNQPQHF.